The entry below gives a single T cell receptor (beta chain) sequence along with its context. Its cognate antigen is unknown. Other DNA sequences in the sample encode the same CDR3. This specimen belongs to a study of T cell responses to AZD1222 COVID-19 vaccine. Points from the study as a whole: Spike-specific TCR depth and breadth grew after two AZD1222 doses. Repertoire sampling happened only post peak T cell response. The reported proportion of spike-specific TCRs targeting unmutated variant regions was nearly half.

Clones were read by immunoSEQ multiplex PCR, and TCRdb kept only the in-frame ones, dropping some. The table records around 150,000 clones, 92% of them present only once. After removal of 5 bases from V and 0 bases from J, the junction contained 0 bases not matched to a gene. The CDR3 totals 14 residues. Germline assignment: CDR1 WNHNN and CDR2 SYGVQD (reference sequence). The chain uses TRBV10-1 and TRBJ2-1; 8 positions match TRBD2. The TCR comes from an adult who received the AZD1222 COVID-19 vaccine. This specimen consisted of peripheral blood, obtained 28 days after the second AZD1222 dose. This chain's CDR3 is CASSSGSSYNEQFF. The DNA for the CDR3 is TGCGCCAGCAGTAGCGGGAGCTCCTACAATGAGCAGTTCTTC.